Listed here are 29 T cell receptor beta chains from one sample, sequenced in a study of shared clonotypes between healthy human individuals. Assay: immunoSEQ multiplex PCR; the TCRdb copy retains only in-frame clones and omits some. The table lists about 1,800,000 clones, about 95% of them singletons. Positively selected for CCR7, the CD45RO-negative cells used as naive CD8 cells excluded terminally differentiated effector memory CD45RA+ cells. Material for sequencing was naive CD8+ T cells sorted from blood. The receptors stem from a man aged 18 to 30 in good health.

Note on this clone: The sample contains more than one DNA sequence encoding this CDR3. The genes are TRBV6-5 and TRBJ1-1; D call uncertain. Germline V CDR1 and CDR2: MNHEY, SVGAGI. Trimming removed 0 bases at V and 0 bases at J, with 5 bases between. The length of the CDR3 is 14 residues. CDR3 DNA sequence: TGTGCCAGCAGTTACTCAGCCATGAACACTGAAGCTTTCTTT. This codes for CASSYSAMNTEAFF.

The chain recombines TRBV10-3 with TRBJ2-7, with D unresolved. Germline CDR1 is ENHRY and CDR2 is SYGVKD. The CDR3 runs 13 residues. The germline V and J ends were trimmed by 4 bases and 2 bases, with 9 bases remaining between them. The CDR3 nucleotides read TGTGCCATCAGTGGGGAACTCGCCTACGAGCAGTACTTC. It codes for CAISGELAYEQYF.

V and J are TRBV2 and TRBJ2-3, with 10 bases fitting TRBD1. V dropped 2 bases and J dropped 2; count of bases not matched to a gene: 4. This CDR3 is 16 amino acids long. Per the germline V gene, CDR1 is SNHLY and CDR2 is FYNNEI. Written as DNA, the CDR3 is TGTGCCAGCAGTGAATTTGGGACAGGGGACACAGATACGCAGTATTTT. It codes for CASSEFGTGDTDTQYF.

The CDR3 reads CASSLTGAETQYF. CDR3 sequence (DNA): TGTGCCAGCAGTTTAACAGGGGCCGAGACCCAGTACTTC. V is TRBV28 and J is TRBJ2-5; 7 bases are shared with TRBD1. Trimming removed 2 bases from V and 5 bases from J; junction bases left unmatched: 2. There are 13 residues in the CDR3. Germline V lookup: CDR1 MDHEN, CDR2 SYDVKM. The complete variable domain, with remaining parts taken from reference TRBV28 and TRBJ2-5, reads DVKVTQSSRYLVKRTGEKVFLECVQDMDHENMFWYRQDPGLGLRLIYFSYDVKMKEKGDIPEGYSVSREKKERFSLILESASTNQTSMYLCASSLTGAETQYFGPGTRLLVL.

CDR3 loop: CASSLEGRVSYEQYF. CDR3 coding DNA: TGTGCCAGCAGCTTAGAGGGCAGGGTATCCTACGAGCAGTACTTC. This chain uses TRBV11-2 with TRBJ2-7; TRBD1 is a possible D gene (5 bases). The CDR3 covers 15 residues. CDR1 and CDR2 (germline): SGHAT, FQNNGV. Trimming took 0 bases from V and 1 from J, leaving 10 bases between them.

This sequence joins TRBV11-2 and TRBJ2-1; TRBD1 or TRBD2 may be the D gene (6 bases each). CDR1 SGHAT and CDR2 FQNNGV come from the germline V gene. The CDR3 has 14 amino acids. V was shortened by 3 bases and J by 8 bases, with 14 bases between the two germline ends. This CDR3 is CASSFDPGAYEQFF. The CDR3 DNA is TGTGCCAGCAGCTTTGACCCGGGGGCGTATGAGCAGTTCTTC.

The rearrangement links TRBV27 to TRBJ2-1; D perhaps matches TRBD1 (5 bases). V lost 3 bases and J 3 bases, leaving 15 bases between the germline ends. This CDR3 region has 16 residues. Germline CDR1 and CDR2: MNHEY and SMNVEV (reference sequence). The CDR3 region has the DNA TGTGCCAGCAGTTTTATTTCAGGGTTGGGCTACAATGAGCAGTTCTTC. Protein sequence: CASSFISGLGYNEQFF.

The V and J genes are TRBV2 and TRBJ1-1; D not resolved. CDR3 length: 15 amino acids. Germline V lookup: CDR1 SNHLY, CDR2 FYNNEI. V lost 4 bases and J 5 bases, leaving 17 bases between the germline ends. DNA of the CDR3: TGTGCCAGCAGTGGTAGGTGGGTTGAATGGACTGAAGCTTTCTTT. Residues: CASSGRWVEWTEAFF.

CDR3 in DNA: TGTGCCAGTAGCCTCCGGGGCCAGCTAATAACCGGGGAGCTGTTTTTT. Translation gives CASSLRGQLITGELFF. The J gene is TRBJ2-2, the V gene TRBV19; tentatively, D is TRBD1 or TRBD2 (5 bases each). Germline V gene lookup returns CDR1 LNHDA and CDR2 SQIVND (reference sequence). V dropped 6 bases and J dropped 5 bases, with 19 bases sitting between them. This CDR3 is 16 amino acids long.

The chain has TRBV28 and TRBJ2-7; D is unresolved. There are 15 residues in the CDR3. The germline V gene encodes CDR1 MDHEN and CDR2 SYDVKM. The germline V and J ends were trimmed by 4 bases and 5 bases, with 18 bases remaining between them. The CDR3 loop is CASSSPELGFDEQYF. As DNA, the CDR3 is TGTGCCAGCAGTTCCCCCGAGTTAGGGTTTGACGAGCAGTACTTC.

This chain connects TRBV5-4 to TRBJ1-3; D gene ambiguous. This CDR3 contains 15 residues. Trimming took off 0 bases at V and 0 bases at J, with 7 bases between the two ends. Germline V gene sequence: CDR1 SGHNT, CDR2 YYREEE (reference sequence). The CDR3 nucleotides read TGTGCCAGCAGCTTGGACGGGAGCTCTGGAAACACCATATATTTT. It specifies CASSLDGSSGNTIYF.

CDR3 in amino acids: CASSLGGRGSPLHF. Written as DNA, the CDR3 is TGTGCCAGCAGCTTAGGTGGGCGCGGTTCACCCCTCCACTTT. The chain links TRBV7-6 to TRBJ1-6; no firm D call. This CDR3 spans 14 amino acids. V lost 1 base and J 9 bases, leaving 10 bases between the germline ends. The germline V gene has CDR1 SGHVS and CDR2 FNYEAQ.

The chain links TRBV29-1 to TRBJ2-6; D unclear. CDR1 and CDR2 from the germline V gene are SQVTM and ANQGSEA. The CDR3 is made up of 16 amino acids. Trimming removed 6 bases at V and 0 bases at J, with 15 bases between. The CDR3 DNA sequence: TGCAGCGTCGAGGCCCCACTGAGCTCTGGGGCCAACGTCCTGACTTTC. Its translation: CSVEAPLSSGANVLTF.

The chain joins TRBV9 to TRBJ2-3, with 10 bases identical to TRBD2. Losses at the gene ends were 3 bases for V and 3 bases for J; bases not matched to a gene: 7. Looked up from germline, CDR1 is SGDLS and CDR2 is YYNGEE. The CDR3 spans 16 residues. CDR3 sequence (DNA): TGTGCCAGCAGCGAAATAGCGGGAGGCTTGACAGATACGCAGTATTTT. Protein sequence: CASSEIAGGLTDTQYF.

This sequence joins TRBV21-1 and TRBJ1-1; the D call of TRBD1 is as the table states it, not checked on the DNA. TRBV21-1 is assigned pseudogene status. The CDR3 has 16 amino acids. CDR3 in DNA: TGTGCCAGCAGCAAAAGGAAACAGGGAAAGAACACTGAAGCTTTCTTT. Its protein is CASSKRKQGKNTEAFF.

CDR3 nucleotide sequence: TGTGCCAGCGGCTTAAATACAGTTGGCTACACCTTC. Translating gives CASGLNTVGYTF. This sequence joins TRBV28 and TRBJ1-2; D is ambiguous. The germline gives CDR1 MDHEN, CDR2 SYDVKM. Trimming left V 8 bases short and J 7 bases short, with 14 bases between. The CDR3 extends over 12 amino acids.

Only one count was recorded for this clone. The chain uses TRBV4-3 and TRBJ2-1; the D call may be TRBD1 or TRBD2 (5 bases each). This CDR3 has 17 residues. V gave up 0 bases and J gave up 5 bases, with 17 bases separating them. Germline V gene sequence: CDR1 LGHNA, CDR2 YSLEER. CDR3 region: CASSQDIWGPQDNEQFF. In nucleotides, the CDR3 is TGCGCCAGCAGCCAAGATATATGGGGACCCCAAGACAATGAGCAGTTCTTC.

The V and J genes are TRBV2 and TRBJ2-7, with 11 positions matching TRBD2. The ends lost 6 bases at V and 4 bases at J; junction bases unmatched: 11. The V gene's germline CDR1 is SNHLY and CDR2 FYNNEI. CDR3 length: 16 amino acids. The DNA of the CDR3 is TGTGCCAGCAGGCCAGGGGAACTAGCGGGGGTGTACGAGCAGTACTTC. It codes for CASRPGELAGVYEQYF.

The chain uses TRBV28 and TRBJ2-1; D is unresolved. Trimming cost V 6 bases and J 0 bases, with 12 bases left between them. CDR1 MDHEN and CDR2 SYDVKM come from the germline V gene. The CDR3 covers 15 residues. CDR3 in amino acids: CASSFFTNSYNEQFF. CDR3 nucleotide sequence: TGTGCCAGCAGCTTTTTCACCAACTCCTACAATGAGCAGTTCTTC.

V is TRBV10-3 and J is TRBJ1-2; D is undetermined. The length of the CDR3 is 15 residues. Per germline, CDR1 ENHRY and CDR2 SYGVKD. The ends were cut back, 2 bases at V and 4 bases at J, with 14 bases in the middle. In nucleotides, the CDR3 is TGTGCCATCAGTGAGACAGTAGAGGACTTCTATGGCTACACCTTC. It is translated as CAISETVEDFYGYTF.

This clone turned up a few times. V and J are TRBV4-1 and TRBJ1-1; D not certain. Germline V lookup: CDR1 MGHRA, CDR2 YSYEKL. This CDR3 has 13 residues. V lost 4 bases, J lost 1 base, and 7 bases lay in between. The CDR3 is CASSRLENTEAFF. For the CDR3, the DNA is TGCGCCAGCAGCCGACTAGAGAACACTGAAGCTTTCTTT.

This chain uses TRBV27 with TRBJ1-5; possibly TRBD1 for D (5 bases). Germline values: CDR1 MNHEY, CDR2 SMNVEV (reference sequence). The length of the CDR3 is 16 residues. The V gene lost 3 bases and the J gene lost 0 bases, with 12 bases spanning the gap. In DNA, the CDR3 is TGTGCCAGCAGTTTCGTGGGGCCCGGTAGCAATCAGCCCCAGCATTTT. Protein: CASSFVGPGSNQPQHF.

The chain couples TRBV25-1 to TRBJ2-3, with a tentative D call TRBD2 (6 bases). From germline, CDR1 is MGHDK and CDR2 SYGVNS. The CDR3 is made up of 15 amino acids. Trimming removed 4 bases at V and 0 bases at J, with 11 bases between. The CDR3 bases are TGTGCCAGCAGTGGAGGGACTTCTAGCACAGATACGCAGTATTTT. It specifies CASSGGTSSTDTQYF.

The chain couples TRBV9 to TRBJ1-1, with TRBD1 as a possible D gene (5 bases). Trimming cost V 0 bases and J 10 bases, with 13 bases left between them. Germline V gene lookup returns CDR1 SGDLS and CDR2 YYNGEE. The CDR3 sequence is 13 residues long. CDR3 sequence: CASSVVSDGGAFF. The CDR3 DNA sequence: TGTGCCAGCAGCGTAGTATCGGATGGGGGAGCTTTCTTT.

The CDR3, as DNA: TGTGCCAGCAGCCCACATCCCTCGGGGGTGGTGGTGGATCATAACTATGGCTACACCTTC. Residues: CASSPHPSGVVVDHNYGYTF. The rearrangement uses TRBV7-8 and TRBJ1-2; D perhaps matches TRBD1 (5 bases). V was pared by 5 bases and J by 1 base, with 29 bases between. The CDR3 has 20 residues. The germline CDR1 and CDR2 sequences are SGHVS and FQNEAQ. Complete variable domain (other parts from reference TRBV7-8 and TRBJ1-2): GAGVSQSPRYKVAKRGQDVALRCDPISGHVSLFWYQQALGQGPEFLTYFQNEAQLDKSGLPSDRFFAERPEGSVSTLKIQRTQQEDSAVYLCASSPHPSGVVVDHNYGYTFGSGTRLTVV.

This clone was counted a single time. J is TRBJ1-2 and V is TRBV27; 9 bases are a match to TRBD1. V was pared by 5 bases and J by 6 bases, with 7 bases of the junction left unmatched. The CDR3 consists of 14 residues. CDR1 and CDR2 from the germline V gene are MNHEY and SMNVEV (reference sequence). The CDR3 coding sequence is TGTGCCAGCAGTCCCGGGACAGGGTCTCATGGCTACACCTTC. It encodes CASSPGTGSHGYTF.

The CDR3 reads CAISTGGPVSSYEQYF. The CDR3 nucleotides are TGTGCCATATCCACAGGGGGCCCGGTTAGCTCCTACGAGCAGTACTTC. The genes are TRBV10-3 and TRBJ2-7, with TRBD1 identical over 9 bases. Looked up from germline, CDR1 is ENHRY and CDR2 is SYGVKD. V shed 9 bases, J shed 0 bases, and the junction held 12 bases outside the gene matches. The CDR3 loop spans 16 amino acids.

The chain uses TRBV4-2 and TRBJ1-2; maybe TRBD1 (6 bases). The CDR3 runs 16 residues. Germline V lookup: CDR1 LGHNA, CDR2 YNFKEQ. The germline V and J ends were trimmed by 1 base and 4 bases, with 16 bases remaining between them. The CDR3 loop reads CASSQGRTADLYGYTF. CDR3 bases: TGTGCCAGCAGCCAAGGTCGGACAGCAGACCTCTATGGCTACACCTTC.

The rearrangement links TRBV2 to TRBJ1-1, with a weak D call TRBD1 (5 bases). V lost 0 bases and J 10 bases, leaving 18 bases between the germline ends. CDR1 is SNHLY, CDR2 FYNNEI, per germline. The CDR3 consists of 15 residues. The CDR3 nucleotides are TGTGCCAGCAGTGAAGCCCTAGGAACAGGCAGGTCAGCTTTCTTT. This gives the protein CASSEALGTGRSAFF.